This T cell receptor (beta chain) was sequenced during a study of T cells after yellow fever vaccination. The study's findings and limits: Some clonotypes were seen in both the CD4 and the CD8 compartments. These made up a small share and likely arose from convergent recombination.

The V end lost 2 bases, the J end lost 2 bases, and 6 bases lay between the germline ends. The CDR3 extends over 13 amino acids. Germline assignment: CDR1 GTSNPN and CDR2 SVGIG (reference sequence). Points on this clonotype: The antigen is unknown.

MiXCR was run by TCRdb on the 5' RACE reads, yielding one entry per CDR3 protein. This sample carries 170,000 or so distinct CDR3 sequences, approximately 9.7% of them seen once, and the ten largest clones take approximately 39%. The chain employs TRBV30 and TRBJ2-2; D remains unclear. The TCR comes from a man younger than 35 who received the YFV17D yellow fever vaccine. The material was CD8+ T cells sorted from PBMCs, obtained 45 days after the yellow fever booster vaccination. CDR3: CAWSTLNTGELFF. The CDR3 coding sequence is TGTGCCTGGAGTACCCTAAACACCGGGGAGCTGTTTTTT.